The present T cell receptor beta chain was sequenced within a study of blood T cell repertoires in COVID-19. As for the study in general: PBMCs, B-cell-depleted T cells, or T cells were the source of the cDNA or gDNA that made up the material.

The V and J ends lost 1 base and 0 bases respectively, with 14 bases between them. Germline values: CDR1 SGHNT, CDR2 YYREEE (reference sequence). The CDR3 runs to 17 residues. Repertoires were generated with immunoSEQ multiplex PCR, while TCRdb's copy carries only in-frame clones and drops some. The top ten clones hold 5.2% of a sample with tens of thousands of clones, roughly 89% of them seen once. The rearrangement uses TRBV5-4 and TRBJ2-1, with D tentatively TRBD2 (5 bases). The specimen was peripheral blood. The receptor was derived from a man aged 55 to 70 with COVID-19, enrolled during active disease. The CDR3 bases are TGTGCCAGCAGCTTGAGCGTAAGCGGAAGCTCCTACAATGAGCAGTTCTTC. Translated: CASSLSVSGSSYNEQFF.